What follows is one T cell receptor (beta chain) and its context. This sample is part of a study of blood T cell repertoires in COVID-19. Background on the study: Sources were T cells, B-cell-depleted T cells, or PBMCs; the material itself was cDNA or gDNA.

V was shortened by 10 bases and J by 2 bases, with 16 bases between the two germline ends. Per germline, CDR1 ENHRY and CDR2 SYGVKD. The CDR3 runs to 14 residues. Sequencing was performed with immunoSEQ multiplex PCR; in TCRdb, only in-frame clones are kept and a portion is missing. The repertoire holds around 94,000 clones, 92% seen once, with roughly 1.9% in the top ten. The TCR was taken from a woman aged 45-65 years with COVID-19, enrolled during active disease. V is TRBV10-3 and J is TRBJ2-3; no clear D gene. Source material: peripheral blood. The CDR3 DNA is TGTGCCACGCCACCGGTCCTCCTCACAGATACGCAGTATTTT. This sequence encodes CATPPVLLTDTQYF.